These T cell receptor beta chains were read from a single sample in a study of CD8 T cells in Susac syndrome. TCRdb itself ran the immunoSEQ multiplex PCR reads through MiXCR, one entry per CDR3 protein. The sample records about 300,000 distinct CDR3 sequences, 75% to 90% being singletons. Sequencing input: CD8+ T cells from PBMCs. These TCRs come from a human donor with multiple sclerosis. Both conserved end residues are part of each CDR3. Each record gives: J gene, V gene, clone size, D gene, CDR3 length, CDR3 DNA, CDR3 protein. D genes are given only for firm matches. A row's size may be missing; if present it is once, few, many or a size class.

>TRBJ2-1|TRBV29-1|NA|TRBD2|14
TGCAGCGCGCGAAAAGCGGCTACGGGAGGAGGGCAGTTCTTC
CSARKAATGGGQFF
>TRBJ1-1|TRBV9|NA|NA|13
TGTGCCAGCTCCCAGGTAATGAACACTGAAGCTTTCTTT
CASSQVMNTEAFF
>TRBJ2-7|TRBV5-4|NA|NA|13
TGTGCCAGCAGCTTTCTAGACTCCTACGAGCAGTACTTC
CASSFLDSYEQYF
>TRBJ2-7|TRBV20-1|NA|TRBD1|14
TGCAGTGCGGAAGAGGGACAGGGGGTCCACGAGCAGTACTTC
CSAEEGQGVHEQYF
>TRBJ2-1|TRBV2|NA|TRBD1|13
TGTGCCAGCAAAGAACAAACCGGGACAGAACTGTTCTTC
CASKEQTGTELFF
>TRBJ1-1|TRBV5-1|NA|NA|15
TGCGCCAGCAGCTTGGCGACGGTGGGGAACACTGAAGCTTTCTTT
CASSLATVGNTEAFF
>TRBJ2-3|TRBV20-1|NA|TRBD2|13
TGCAGTGCTAGAGACGGGCAGCGGGGGATGCAGTATTTT
CSARDGQRGMQYF
>TRBJ2-3|TRBV15|NA|NA|13
TGTGCCACCAGCAGAGATCGGCAGGATACGCAGTATTTT
CATSRDRQDTQYF
>TRBJ2-5|TRBV28|NA|NA|14
TGTGCCATTCGGACAGCGCGGTCCCAAGAGACCCAGTACTTC
CAIRTARSQETQYF
>TRBJ2-2|TRBV5-1|few|NA|15
TGCGCCAGCAGCTTGAAAGGCGTATCTGTCGGGGAGCTGTTTTTT
CASSLKGVSVGELFF
>TRBJ2-1|TRBV3-1|NA|NA|13
TGTGCCAGCAGAAGCAAGACCCGAGGTGAGCAGTTCTTC
CASRSKTRGEQFF
>TRBJ2-1|TRBV29-1|NA|TRBD2|17
TGCAGCGTTGGGGGTTGGACTAGCGGCAACTCCTACAATGAGCAGTTCTTC
CSVGGWTSGNSYNEQFF
>TRBJ2-7|TRBV7-9|NA|NA|13
TGTGCCAGCAGCCAAATAGCAGGATACGAGCAGTACTTC
CASSQIAGYEQYF
>TRBJ1-5|TRBV7-9|NA|TRBD1|14
TGTGCCAGCAGCTCGGGACAGGGCAGTCAGCCCCAGCATTTT
CASSSGQGSQPQHF
>TRBJ2-3|TRBV4-3|NA|TRBD2|15
TGCGCCAGCAGCCAAGTGAGGGACTACACAGATACGCAGTATTTT
CASSQVRDYTDTQYF
>TRBJ1-1|TRBV2|NA|NA|14
TGTGCCAGTGGGGCTGGGGAGGGGAACACTGAAGCTTTCTTT
CASGAGEGNTEAFF
>TRBJ2-6|TRBV5-8|few|NA|16
TGTGCCAGCAGCCAGGAGGGCTTCTCTGGGGCCAACGTCCTGACTTTC
CASSQEGFSGANVLTF
>TRBJ2-2|TRBV4-3|NA|NA|15
TGCGCCAGCAGCCAAGATCTAAATCGTGGCGGGGAGCTGTTTTTT
CASSQDLNRGGELFF
>TRBJ2-3|TRBV20-1|NA|NA|15
TGCAGTGCCCCCGACGGGATTTCCTACACAGATACGCAGTATTTT
CSAPDGISYTDTQYF
>TRBJ2-2|TRBV7-8|NA|NA|11
TGTGCCAGCCTGGGGAGGGGGGAGCTGTTTTTT
CASLGRGELFF
>TRBJ1-4|TRBV4-2|NA|TRBD1|15
TGTGCCAGCAGCCAGGAGACAGGGAGTAGTGAAAAACTGTTTTTT
CASSQETGSSEKLFF
>TRBJ1-4|TRBV6-1|NA|TRBD1|15
TGTGCCAGCAGTCTTTCGACAGGGGGTATGGAAAAACTGTTTTTT
CASSLSTGGMEKLFF
>TRBJ2-7|TRBV12-3/TRBV12-4|once|TRBD1|15
TGTGCCAGCAGTTTAGGAGGGGGCGAAAGGTACGAGCAGTACTTC
CASSLGGGERYEQYF
>TRBJ1-6|TRBV10-3|once|NA|14
TGTGCCATCAGTGAGCAGGGGACTAATTCACCCCTCCACTTT
CAISEQGTNSPLHF
>TRBJ2-7|TRBV9|NA|TRBD1|13
TGTGCCAGCAGCGGCGGACAGGGCTACGAGCAGTACTTC
CASSGGQGYEQYF
>TRBJ1-1|TRBV20-1|NA|NA|15
TGCAGTGCTAGAGATCGGCAGGGTGGGAACACTGAAGCTTTCTTT
CSARDRQGGNTEAFF
>TRBJ2-1|TRBV25-1|NA|NA|16
TGTGCCAGCAGTGAATCGGGCAGGGACACCTACAATGAGCAGTTCTTC
CASSESGRDTYNEQFF
>TRBJ2-7|TRBV4-3|once|NA|13
TGCGCCAGCAGCCAAGATGTATCCTACGAGCAGTACTTC
CASSQDVSYEQYF